The 25 T cell receptor beta chains below come from one sample, sequenced in a study of blood T cells in healthy people across ages. Next came a second PCR, run for about 7 to 12 cycles, which used a sample-barcoded 5' primer along with a J-beta primer mix. TCRdb redid the calling of the 5' RACE reads with MiXCR, one entry per CDR3 protein. The repertoire includes approximately 830,000 distinct CDR3 sequences, about 62% of them detected once, and around a quarter sits in the top ten. Sequencing used blood. The receptors shown here come from a man aged 30-40 years in good health.

The chain combines TRBV25-1 with TRBJ2-7; 12 nucleotides match TRBD2. The germline CDR1 and CDR2 sequences are MGHDK and SYGVNS. Unmatched junction bases numbered 15, after V lost 5 bases and J lost 7 bases. The CDR3 covers 17 residues. Here the CDR3 reads CASSLVASGGAFSEQYF. In DNA form, the CDR3 reads TGTGCCAGCAGTCTAGTGGCTAGCGGGGGGGCTTTCAGTGAGCAGTACTTC.

The rearrangement links TRBV20-1 to TRBJ1-5; the match to TRBD1 covers 7 bases. V was pared by 6 bases and J by 5 bases, with 7 bases of the junction left unmatched. Germline CDR1 is DFQATT and CDR2 is SNEGSKA (reference sequence). The length of the CDR3 is 13 residues. This chain's CDR3 is CSAPRQGDQPQHF. In DNA, the CDR3 is TGCAGTGCGCCCAGACAGGGAGATCAGCCCCAGCATTTT.

The chain is built from TRBV6-2 or TRBV6-3 and TRBJ2-1; 9 positions agree with TRBD2. Unmatched junction bases numbered 12, after V lost 5 bases and J lost 7 bases. Germline lookup yields CDR1 MNHEY and CDR2 SVGEGT. CDR3 length: 16 amino acids. CDR3 amino acids: CASSTRERGVGNEQFF. The CDR3 region has the DNA TGTGCCAGCAGTACCCGAGAGCGGGGGGTAGGGAATGAGCAGTTCTTC.

J is TRBJ1-1 and V is TRBV6-5, with 9 bases fitting TRBD1. Unmatched junction bases numbered 11, after V lost 4 bases and J lost 5 bases. The germline CDR1 and CDR2 sequences are MNHEY and SVGAGI. The CDR3 is 16 residues long. As DNA, the CDR3 is TGTGCCAGCAGTTTTCGGACAGGGGCCATTCGGACTGAAGCTTTCTTT. As protein: CASSFRTGAIRTEAFF.

This chain uses TRBV7-9 with TRBJ1-4; D is unresolved. The CDR3 is made up of 14 amino acids. Trimming stripped 3 bases from V and 8 bases from J, with 13 bases between. Germline lookup yields CDR1 SEHNR and CDR2 FQNEAQ (reference sequence). For the CDR3, the DNA is TGTGCCAGCAGCTTCCCCAGGTCTAGCGAAAAACTGTTTTTT. This translates into CASSFPRSSEKLFF.

This chain uses TRBV20-1 with TRBJ2-3; TRBD2 aligns across 10 bases. Germline values: CDR1 DFQATT, CDR2 SNEGSKA (reference sequence). The CDR3 sequence is 15 residues long. The trim removed 1 base at V and 5 bases at J, leaving 6 bases unmatched. This CDR3 reads CSARGTSGLVDTQYF. CDR3 bases: TGCAGTGCTAGAGGGACTAGCGGCTTGGTAGATACGCAGTATTTT.

This rearrangement joins TRBV12-3 or TRBV12-4 to TRBJ1-5; D unclear. The ends were cut back, 6 bases at V and 2 bases at J, with 11 bases in the middle. This CDR3 comprises 14 residues. CDR3 amino acids: CASSLRSGNQPQHF. The CDR3 bases are TGTGCCAGCAGCCTCAGGTCTGGCAATCAGCCCCAGCATTTT.

This chain connects TRBV28 to TRBJ2-7; 10 bases are a match to TRBD2. The CDR3 length is 16 residues. Germline CDR1 is MDHEN and CDR2 is SYDVKM. Germline trimming cut 5 bases from V and 4 bases from J; bases unmatched to any gene: 11. The CDR3: CASSPSGGAIRYEQYF. As DNA, the CDR3 is TGTGCCAGCAGTCCCAGCGGGGGGGCCATTCGGTACGAGCAGTACTTC.

The chain recombines TRBV27 with TRBJ1-2; 12 bases match TRBD1. Germline-derived CDR1 and CDR2 are MNHEY and SMNVEV (reference sequence). Trimming took 3 bases from V and 7 from J; bases not matched to a gene: 12. This CDR3 is 17 amino acids long. The CDR3: CASSFSMGQGARFGYTF. The CDR3 nucleotides are TGTGCCAGCAGTTTTTCGATGGGACAGGGGGCGAGGTTTGGCTACACCTTC.

This clonotype is a singleton in its sample. In DNA form, the CDR3 reads TGTGCCAGCAGCCGAGACCAGCTAGGCTACGAGCAGTACTTC. Translating gives CASSRDQLGYEQYF. This chain connects TRBV7-2 to TRBJ2-7; D gene unclear. This CDR3 spans 14 amino acids. V was clipped by 5 bases and J by 3 bases, with 14 bases between them. From germline, CDR1 is SGHTA and CDR2 FQGNSA.

This clonotype was detected a few times. V gene TRBV6-5 combines with J gene TRBJ2-3; D remains unclear. Deletions cut 6 bases from V and 3 bases from J, with 13 bases between. The CDR3 is 14 residues long. Germline CDR1 MNHEY, CDR2 SVGAGI. The CDR3: CASSSILATDTQYF. CDR3 sequence (DNA): TGTGCCAGCAGCTCCATCCTGGCGACAGATACGCAGTATTTT.

V and J are TRBV2 and TRBJ1-5; 9 nucleotides match TRBD1. Germline V gives CDR1 SNHLY, CDR2 FYNNEI. J was trimmed by 4 bases and V by 8 bases; bases with no gene match: 3. The CDR3 has 13 amino acids. The CDR3 sequence: CASGGTGNQPQHF. The CDR3 DNA sequence: TGTGCCAGCGGGGGGACAGGGAATCAGCCCCAGCATTTT.

The chain's CDR3 is CASSSRTEANTGELFF. In DNA form, the CDR3 reads TGTGCCAGCAGTTCCCGGACAGAAGCGAACACCGGGGAGCTGTTTTTT. The chain is built from TRBV6-5 and TRBJ2-2, with TRBD1 as a possible D gene (6 bases). Trimming shortened V by 4 bases and J by 0 bases, and 12 bases separated the two germline ends. From germline, CDR1 is MNHEY and CDR2 SVGAGI. CDR3 size: 16 residues.

This CDR3 reads CSALNGIRNEQFF. In DNA form, the CDR3 reads TGCAGTGCCCTCAACGGGATTAGGAATGAGCAGTTCTTC. The J gene is TRBJ2-1, the V gene TRBV20-1, with D maybe TRBD2 (5 bases). V lost 6 bases, J lost 7 bases, and 16 bases lay in between. Germline CDR1 and CDR2: DFQATT and SNEGSKA (reference sequence). The CDR3 extends over 13 amino acids.

The gene calls are TRBV3-1 and TRBJ2-3; D remains unclear. The ends were cut back, 0 bases at V and 11 bases at J, with 12 bases in the middle. This CDR3 is 13 amino acids long. Per the germline V gene, CDR1 is LGHDT and CDR2 is YNNKEL (reference sequence). CDR3 protein: CASSQDPLLVQYF. CDR3 DNA: TGTGCCAGCAGCCAAGATCCCTTGCTAGTGCAGTATTTT.

This chain joins TRBV5-4 and TRBJ1-2; D is unclear. The CDR3 has 14 amino acids. Germline CDR1 is SGHNT and CDR2 is YYREEE (reference sequence). Trimming shortened V by 1 base and J by 4 bases, and 11 bases separated the two germline ends. The CDR3 loop reads CASSLYGYSYGYTF. In DNA, the CDR3 is TGTGCCAGCAGCTTGTACGGGTACAGCTATGGCTACACCTTC.

The chain uses TRBV5-1 and TRBJ2-1, with 7 bases lining up with TRBD2. J was trimmed by 8 bases and V by 5 bases; bases with no gene match: 4. CDR1 is SGHRS and CDR2 is YFSETQ in the germline V gene. The CDR3 totals 12 residues. The CDR3 coding sequence is TGCGCCAGCAGGGGGGGGAGAGATGAGCAGTTCTTC. It is translated as CASRGGRDEQFF.

This clonotype was found once. The rearrangement joins TRBV3-1 to TRBJ2-7; D gene ambiguous. CDR3 length: 12 residues. Trimming removed 4 bases from V and 2 bases from J, with 6 bases in between. Germline-derived CDR1 and CDR2 are LGHDT and YNNKEL (reference sequence). CDR3 DNA sequence: TGTGCCAGCAGCCCCCACCCCTACGAGCAGTACTTC. This translates into CASSPHPYEQYF.

This clonotype showed up just once. This rearrangement joins TRBV21-1 to TRBJ2-1; the table assigns TRBD2, which was not confirmed against the DNA. TRBV21-1 is termed a pseudogene. The CDR3 is 15 residues long. In nucleotides, the CDR3 is TGTGCCAGCAGCCCCCGGGAGGGGTACTACAATGAGCAGTTCTTC. Translated, it gives CASSPREGYYNEQFF.

The chain couples TRBV20-1 to TRBJ1-2; 7 positions match TRBD1. Per germline, CDR1 DFQATT and CDR2 SNEGSKA (reference sequence). The CDR3 extends over 15 amino acids. V gave up 5 bases and J gave up 4 bases; unmatched junction bases: 13. The CDR3 here is CSADGGGQRVYGYTF. In DNA form, the CDR3 reads TGCAGTGCTGACGGCGGGGGACAGCGAGTCTATGGCTACACCTTC.

Concerning this clonotype: A read error may be the cause here, since a much bigger clone is one base away. This chain joins TRBV14 and TRBJ2-7; D may be TRBD1 or TRBD2 (5 bases each). Germline V gene lookup returns CDR1 SGHDN and CDR2 FVKESK. CDR3 size: 14 residues. The CDR3 DNA reads as TGTGCCAGCAGCCAGGGACCTCTCTCCCACGAGCAGTACTTC. Encoded protein: CASSQGPLSHEQYF. Combining the CDR3 with reference TRBV14 and TRBJ2-7 gives the whole variable domain EAGVTQFPSHSVIEKGQTVTLRCDPISGHDNLYWYRRVMGKEIKFLLHFVKESKQDESGMPNNRFLAERTGGTYSTLKVQPAELEDSGVYFCASSQGPLSHEQYFGPGTRLTVT.

In its sample, this clonotype was seen a few times. The chain joins TRBV7-9 to TRBJ1-5, with D perhaps TRBD1 (6 bases). V was shortened by 5 bases and J by 10 bases, with 12 bases between the two germline ends. This CDR3 is built from 12 residues. Germline V gene lookup returns CDR1 SEHNR and CDR2 FQNEAQ (reference sequence). CDR3 region: CASSHPDRPQHF. The CDR3 DNA is TGTGCCAGCAGCCACCCGGACAGACCCCAGCATTTT.

This clonotype has just a few counts. This rearrangement joins TRBV28 to TRBJ2-7; the match to TRBD1 covers 9 bases. Trimming cost V 5 bases and J 3 bases; bases outside gene matches: 8. Germline-derived CDR1 and CDR2 are MDHEN and SYDVKM. The CDR3 totals 15 residues. This chain's CDR3 is CASSTPGQGGYEQYF. The CDR3 nucleotides are TGTGCCAGCAGTACGCCGGGACAGGGTGGCTACGAGCAGTACTTC.

The chain joins TRBV20-1 to TRBJ2-1; the D gene is possibly TRBD1 (6 bases). The end of the DNA fits TRBJ2-7 better, so the J call may be wrong. Germline V gene data show CDR1 as DFQATT and CDR2 as SNEGSKA (reference sequence). The CDR3 spans 12 residues. CDR3 residues: CSARSSRGEQYF. The CDR3 DNA is TGCAGTGCTAGGAGTAGCAGGGGAGAGCAGTACTTC.

The gene calls are TRBV6-2 or TRBV6-3 and TRBJ1-1; TRBD1 aligns across 10 bases. The CDR3 is 16 amino acids. The germline gives CDR1 MNHEY, CDR2 SVGEGT. V dropped 6 bases and J dropped 0; count of bases not matched to a gene: 7. The CDR3 sequence: CASSPLGQGMNTEAFF. The CDR3 coding sequence is TGTGCCAGCAGCCCCCTGGGACAGGGGATGAACACTGAAGCTTTCTTT.